This is a list of T cell receptor beta chains from one sample in a study of CD8 T cells in ankylosing spondylitis. TCRdb recomputed calls from the 5' RACE reads with MiXCR, one row per CDR3 protein. The data hold approximately 200,000 distinct CDR3 sequences, with about 13% observed a single time. The sample taken for sequencing was blood, either unsorted or a sorted T cell fraction (not recorded which). The receptors derive from a male donor with ankylosing spondylitis or in good health (not recorded which). CDR3s include the opening cysteine and the closing phenylalanine or tryptophan. A D gene is named only where the DNA matches it firmly. The size field is filled for only some rows; it gives once, few, many or a size class.

length	V	D	size	J	CDR3	DNA
15	TRBV27	TRBD1	many	TRBJ2-3	CASSSIQGAVDTQYF	TGTGCCAGCAGTTCAATACAGGGGGCGGTAGATACGCAGTATTTT
11	TRBV20-1	-	few	TRBJ1-1	CSARGGTEAFF	TGCAGTGCTAGAGGTGGGACTGAAGCTTTCTTT
17	TRBV6-1	-	-	TRBJ2-2	CASIQSGRGISTGELFF	TGTGCCAGCATCCAAAGTGGGAGGGGGATTAGCACCGGGGAGCTGTTTTTT
15	TRBV12-5	TRBD2	few	TRBJ2-1	CASGLGGSYYNEQFF	TGTGCTAGTGGTTTGGGCGGGAGTTATTACAATGAGCAGTTCTTC
15	TRBV3-1	TRBD1	-	TRBJ2-7	CASSQAPGQGTEQYF	TGTGCCAGCAGCCAAGCCCCGGGACAGGGAACCGAGCAGTACTTC
18	TRBV4-2	-	-	TRBJ2-2	CASSQSWGLAEYTGELFF	TGTGCCAGCAGCCAGTCTTGGGGGCTAGCGGAATACACCGGGGAGCTGTTTTTT
13	TRBV27	-	-	TRBJ2-2	CASSILPGGELFF	TGTGCCAGCTCCATCCTCCCCGGCGGGGAGCTGTTTTTT
13	TRBV10-3	-	-	TRBJ1-5	CAISESEDQPQHF	TGTGCCATCAGTGAGTCAGAGGATCAGCCCCAGCATTTT
16	TRBV5-1	-	many	TRBJ1-1	CASSLPSGGTNTEAFF	TGCGCCAGCAGCTTACCCTCGGGGGGGACGAACACTGAAGCTTTCTTT
16	TRBV7-8	TRBD1	few	TRBJ2-1	CASSFLWADRGNEQFF	TGTGCCAGCAGCTTTTTATGGGCAGACAGGGGTAATGAGCAGTTCTTC
14	TRBV5-5	TRBD1	-	TRBJ2-3	CAFQDRGFTDTQYF	TGTGCCTTCCAAGACAGGGGGTTCACAGATACGCAGTATTTT
15	TRBV12-3/TRBV12-4	-	many	TRBJ2-3	CASSVSSGPTDTQYF	TGTGCCAGCTCAGTTTCCTCAGGCCCCACAGATACGCAGTATTTT
14	TRBV12-3/TRBV12-4	TRBD1	many	TRBJ1-1	CASRMTGAYTEAFF	TGTGCCAGCAGAATGACAGGGGCGTACACTGAAGCTTTCTTT
13	TRBV5-1	-	-	TRBJ2-7	CASSSGVSDEQYF	TGCGCCAGCAGCTCCGGGGTGAGCGACGAGCAGTACTTC
17	TRBV4-1	-	-	TRBJ2-1	CASSQEEWTHAPHEQFF	TGCGCCAGCAGCCAAGAAGAGTGGACTCACGCCCCCCATGAGCAGTTCTTC
16	TRBV15	TRBD1	-	TRBJ2-7	CATSTRQGALSGEQYF	TGTGCCACCAGCACGCGACAGGGGGCCCTATCAGGCGAGCAGTACTTC
16	TRBV9	TRBD2	many	TRBJ2-1	CASSVASGGGVDEQFF	TGTGCCAGCAGCGTAGCAAGCGGGGGGGGGGTGGATGAGCAGTTCTTC
15	TRBV5-6	-	-	TRBJ2-7	CASSLEGAKSYEQYF	TGTGCCAGCAGCTTGGAAGGGGCCAAATCATACGAGCAGTACTTC
17	TRBV20-1	TRBD2	few	TRBJ2-3	CSARDRGGLVFTDTQYF	TGCAGTGCTAGAGATCGGGGGGGACTAGTCTTCACAGATACGCAGTATTTT
16	TRBV9	TRBD2	few	TRBJ2-3	CASTSLAGGPGDTQYF	TGTGCCAGCACCTCCCTCGCGGGAGGGCCGGGAGATACGCAGTATTTT
14	TRBV7-9	-	-	TRBJ2-1	CASSAGRLRDEQFF	TGTGCCAGCAGCGCCGGGCGATTGCGGGATGAGCAGTTCTTC
17	TRBV20-1	TRBD2	-	TRBJ2-5	CSARDLYGLAGEETQYF	TGCAGTGCTAGAGATCTATATGGACTAGCGGGGGAAGAGACCCAGTACTTC
15	TRBV14	TRBD1	-	TRBJ2-1	CASRSGTASYNEQFF	TGTGCCAGCAGGTCCGGGACAGCATCCTACAATGAGCAGTTCTTC
15	TRBV12-3/TRBV12-4	-	few	TRBJ1-5	CASSLALEGNQPQHF	TGTGCCAGCAGTTTGGCCCTAGAGGGGAATCAGCCCCAGCATTTT
18	TRBV7-8	TRBD2	-	TRBJ2-1	CASSLASASGRADNEQFF	TGTGCCAGCAGCTTAGCGTCGGCTAGCGGGAGGGCGGACAATGAGCAGTTCTTC
13	TRBV27	-	-	TRBJ1-5	CASSLSGAQPQHF	TGTGCCAGCAGTTTATCCGGGGCTCAGCCCCAGCATTTT
15	TRBV9	TRBD2	few	TRBJ2-1	CASSVGASGYNEQFF	TGTGCCAGCAGCGTCGGGGCTAGCGGTTACAATGAGCAGTTCTTC
15	TRBV6-1	TRBD1	-	TRBJ2-1	CASSPRDSLYNEQFF	TGTGCCAGCAGTCCCCGGGACAGCCTATACAATGAGCAGTTCTTC
12	TRBV6-5	-	-	TRBJ1-2	CASSSQFYGYTF	TGTGCCAGCAGTTCGCAGTTCTATGGCTACACCTTC
14	TRBV2	-	few	TRBJ2-7	CASMEQGLHYEQYF	TGTGCCAGCATGGAACAGGGCCTACACTACGAGCAGTACTTC
11	TRBV30	-	-	TRBJ2-7	CAWSLVYEQYF	TGTGCCTGGAGTCTCGTCTACGAGCAGTACTTC
12	TRBV13	-	many	TRBJ1-6	CASSLSNSPLHF	TGTGCCAGCAGCCTCTCAAATTCACCCCTCCACTTT
14	TRBV29-1	TRBD1	-	TRBJ2-7	CSVAGGQVGYEQYF	TGCAGCGTTGCAGGGGGACAGGTAGGATACGAGCAGTACTTC
13	TRBV27	TRBD2	-	TRBJ2-3	CASSFGGGDTQYF	TGTGCCAGCAGTTTCGGCGGGGGTGATACGCAGTATTTT
15	TRBV7-2	TRBD2	many	TRBJ2-1	CASSSGLAAGDEQFF	TGTGCCAGCAGCTCAGGACTAGCGGCTGGGGATGAGCAGTTCTTC
15	TRBV5-1	-	many	TRBJ1-2	CASRNPSNPNYGYTF	TGCGCCAGCAGGAACCCCAGCAACCCTAACTATGGCTACACCTTC
15	TRBV5-6	-	few	TRBJ1-1	CASSLEGRASTEAFF	TGTGCCAGCAGCTTGGAAGGCAGGGCGAGCACTGAAGCTTTCTTT
18	TRBV29-1	TRBD2	many	TRBJ2-5	CSVEEGPSGGSLQETQYF	TGCAGCGTTGAAGAAGGGCCTAGCGGGGGATCCCTCCAAGAGACCCAGTACTTC
14	TRBV10-3	TRBD1	many	TRBJ2-7	CAISELQGVYEQYF	TGTGCCATCAGTGAGTTACAGGGGGTGTACGAGCAGTACTTC
15	TRBV29-1	TRBD2	few	TRBJ2-5	CSVLGLAGNLETQYF	TGCAGCGTTCTCGGACTAGCGGGAAATTTGGAGACCCAGTACTTC
16	TRBV4-2	TRBD2	many	TRBJ2-2	CASSPTFEAGIGELFF	TGTGCCAGCAGCCCTACCTTCGAAGCGGGAATCGGGGAGCTGTTTTTT
14	TRBV7-8	TRBD1	few	TRBJ2-5	CASSPTGTGGTQYF	TGTGCCAGCAGCCCAACCGGGACAGGGGGGACCCAGTACTTC
13	TRBV20-1	-	many	TRBJ2-2	CSASAANTGELFF	TGCAGTGCTAGTGCAGCGAACACCGGGGAGCTGTTTTTT
14	TRBV7-2	-	-	TRBJ2-5	CASSLALFEETQYF	TGTGCCAGCAGCTTAGCTCTTTTCGAGGAGACCCAGTACTTC
14	TRBV29-1	TRBD2	few	TRBJ2-1	CSVHSGSPYNEQFF	TGCAGCGTTCACAGCGGGAGCCCCTACAATGAGCAGTTCTTC
15	TRBV12-3/TRBV12-4	TRBD1	-	TRBJ2-7	CASSSSGQPFYEQYF	TGTGCCAGCAGTTCCTCGGGACAGCCCTTCTACGAGCAGTACTTC
17	TRBV5-1	TRBD1	-	TRBJ2-7	CASSLYGVGQVSYEQYF	TGCGCCAGCAGCTTGTACGGAGTTGGACAGGTCTCCTACGAGCAGTACTTC
13	TRBV12-3/TRBV12-4	TRBD1	-	TRBJ2-7	CASSSTGVGEQYF	TGTGCCAGCAGTTCAACAGGGGTTGGCGAGCAGTACTTC
17	TRBV6-1	-	-	TRBJ2-2	CASSMIRRDPFGGELFF	TGTGCCAGCAGCATGATCCGCCGGGACCCTTTTGGAGGGGAGCTGTTTTTT
17	TRBV5-1	-	-	TRBJ1-1	CASSLTALGQGNTEAFF	TGCGCCAGCAGCTTGACAGCTCTGGGTCAAGGCAACACTGAAGCTTTCTTT
17	TRBV7-9	-	-	TRBJ2-3	CASSSRLGEWWPDTQYF	TGTGCCAGCAGCTCCCGCCTCGGGGAGTGGTGGCCAGATACGCAGTATTTT
18	TRBV2	TRBD1	few	TRBJ1-3	CASSVGWKDRTHGNTIYF	TGTGCCAGCAGTGTGGGGTGGAAGGACAGGACTCATGGAAACACCATATATTTT
14	TRBV3-1	TRBD1	few	TRBJ1-1	CASSPGDRRSEAFF	TGTGCCAGCAGCCCCGGGGACAGACGGAGTGAAGCTTTCTTT
12	TRBV20-1	-	few	TRBJ2-7	CSARAAPYEQYF	TGCAGTGCGAGAGCGGCTCCCTACGAGCAGTACTTC
15	TRBV7-2	-	few	TRBJ2-5	CASSFQPTSGETQYF	TGTGCCAGCAGCTTCCAACCAACCTCGGGGGAGACCCAGTACTTC